The subject of this entry is one TCR beta chain. Its antigen is still unknown. The sample belongs to a study of cytomegalovirus exposure and HLA in healthy donors. Points from the study as a whole: Common viral pathogens seemed, in a later analysis, to connect with several of the most significant clusters. Across donors, presence/absence analyses took sequencing depth to be roughly uniform.

Vbeta (60) and Jbeta (13) primers were used in the PCR. Source study methods: Unique TCR beta chains numbered 80 million to 95 million in a later analysis, with about 11 million shared. TCRdb's table, derived via immunoSEQ multiplex PCR, lists solely in-frame clones and lacks some. V and J calls and clone size come straight from that table; D and trimming were deduced from the DNA. The sample holds roughly 130,000 clones, about three fifths seen once. This CDR3 has 17 amino acids. The germline V gene has CDR1 LNHNV and CDR2 YYDKDF (reference sequence). V lost 0 bases to trimming and J lost 0 bases, with 12 bases between them.

The sample was PBMCs. This chain connects TRBV15 to TRBJ2-1, with D tentatively TRBD2 (5 bases). This receptor was identified in a middle-aged woman in good health and CMV-seropositive. The CDR3 DNA follows: TGTGCCACCAGCAGAGAGACACCGGGATTCTCCTACAATGAGCAGTTCTTC. Translated, it gives CATSRETPGFSYNEQFF.